The rows below give T cell receptor beta chains drawn from one sample of a study of blood T cell repertoires in COVID-19. The method was immunoSEQ multiplex PCR; TCRdb's version includes in-frame clones alone and lacks a portion of them. The top ten clones hold approximately 14% of a sample with about 280,000 clones, about 88% of them seen once. What was sequenced was peripheral blood. Source of these receptors: a woman in her seventies with COVID-19, enrolled during active disease. CDR3s include the opening cysteine and the closing phenylalanine or tryptophan. The order of the fields is clone size, V gene, CDR3 protein. Clone size is shown for a subset of rows, as once, few, many or a class of expanded clone.

- TRBV6-5 CASGRYGISGSPLHF
- TRBV5-6 CASSLFGTADRPYGYTF
- TRBV7-2 CASNLLLTTEAFF
- TRBV6-2/TRBV6-3 CASSFRQGGNQPQHF
few TRBV5-1 CASSVGTGYYGYTF
- TRBV3-1/TRBV3-2 CASSQESGGNTIYF
- TRBV28 CASSLQGGGSRGSNQPQHF
- TRBV11-3 CASSQGRGTDTEAFF
- TRBV2 CASSRTGAGYTF
- TRBV9 CASAYAGRGAQNVNEQFF
- TRBV6-5 CASSSGRQETQYF
once TRBV18 CASSPSGDTQYF
- TRBV28 CASRLAGPNTGELFF
- TRBV6-2/TRBV6-3 CASSYFGGLAGGTGELFF
- TRBV2 CASSERGSFREADTQYF
- TRBV5-4 CASSLKGQLSNTGELFF
- TRBV11-2 CASSSLRGQGDAFF
once TRBV7-3 CASSLRPAGPNEQFF
- TRBV4-1 CASSQGTENTEAFF
- TRBV27 CASSPEAGVLHQPQHF